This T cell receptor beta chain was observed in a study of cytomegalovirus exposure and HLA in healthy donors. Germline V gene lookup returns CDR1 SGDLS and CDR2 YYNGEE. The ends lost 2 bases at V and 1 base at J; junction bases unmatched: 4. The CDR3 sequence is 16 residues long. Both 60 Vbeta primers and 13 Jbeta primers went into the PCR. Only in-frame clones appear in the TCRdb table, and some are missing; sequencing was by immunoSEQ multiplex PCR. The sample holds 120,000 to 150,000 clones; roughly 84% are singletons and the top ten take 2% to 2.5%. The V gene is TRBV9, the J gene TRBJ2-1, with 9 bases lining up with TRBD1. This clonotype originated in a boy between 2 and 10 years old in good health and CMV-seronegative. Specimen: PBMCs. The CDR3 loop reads CASSVGQGYSYNEQFF. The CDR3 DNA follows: TGTGCCAGCAGCGTCGGACAGGGGTATTCCTACAATGAGCAGTTCTTC.